The text below deals with one TCR beta chain. From germline, CDR1 is LNHDA and CDR2 SQIVND (reference sequence). The V and J ends lost 3 bases and 8 bases, in that order; junction bases with no gene match: 8. The CDR3 is 14 amino acids. The sample comes from a study of cytomegalovirus exposure and HLA in healthy donors. Measured with immunoSEQ multiplex PCR; TCRdb has only the in-frame clones, and not every one. The data hold 55,000 to 70,000 clones, with 80% to 95% observed a single time. The chain recombines TRBV19 with TRBJ1-2, with 8 bases fitting TRBD1. The material sequenced was PBMCs. The receptor comes from a man younger than 35 in good health and CMV-seropositive. The CDR3 loop is CASSITGGREGYTF. CDR3 coding DNA: TGTGCCAGTAGTATCACAGGGGGGCGTGAAGGCTACACCTTC.